Listed here are 21 T cell receptor beta chains from one sample, sequenced in a study of identical twins. TCRdb passed the 5' RACE reads through MiXCR, listing each CDR3 protein once. The data hold some 1,700,000 distinct CDR3 sequences, with around a third observed a single time. The sequencing sample was made of cord blood. These receptors were taken from a newborn girl in good health.

V and J are TRBV15 and TRBJ2-1, with D perhaps being TRBD1 or TRBD2 (6 bases each). V was pared by 1 base and J by 5 bases, with 15 bases between. CDR1 is LNHNV and CDR2 is YYDKDF in the germline V gene (reference sequence). The CDR3 contains 16 residues. The CDR3 spells CATSRGGGTDDNEQFF. CDR3 DNA sequence: TGTGCCACCAGCAGAGGAGGGGGGACGGATGACAATGAGCAGTTCTTC. The entire variable domain, with the rest obtained from reference TRBV15 and TRBJ2-1, is as follows: DAMVIQNPRYQVTQFGKPVTLSCSQTLNHNVMYWYQQKSSQAPKLLFHYYDKDFNNEADTPDNFQSRRPNTSFCFLDIRSPGLGDTAMYLCATSRGGGTDDNEQFFGPGTRLTVL.

V gene TRBV25-1 combines with J gene TRBJ1-4; D is undetermined. The CDR3 contains 15 residues. Germline V lookup: CDR1 MGHDK, CDR2 SYGVNS. The V end lost 3 bases, the J end lost 4 bases, and 12 bases lay between the germline ends. This CDR3 is CASSDAAAINEKLFF. The CDR3, as DNA: TGTGCCAGCAGTGATGCGGCAGCCATTAATGAAAAACTGTTTTTT. Supplemented by reference TRBV25-1 and TRBJ1-4, the full variable domain reads EADIYQTPRYLVIGTGKKITLECSQTMGHDKMYWYQQDPGMELHLIHYSYGVNSTEKGDLSSESTVSRIRTEHFPLTLESARPSHTSQYLCASSDAAAINEKLFFGSGTQLSVL.

In this sample, this clonotype turned up a few times. The CDR3 DNA reads as TGCGCCAGCAGCTCAGTTGGGGGAGTCCTATCCTACGAGCAGTACTTC. Encoded protein: CASSSVGGVLSYEQYF. The chain uses TRBV5-1 and TRBJ2-7; the D gene could be TRBD1 or TRBD2 (5 bases each). Germline V CDR1 and CDR2: SGHRS, YFSETQ. The CDR3 length is 16 residues. The V and J ends lost 3 bases and 1 base respectively, with 17 bases between them.

This clonotype was counted a few times. V gene TRBV7-7 combines with J gene TRBJ2-1; tentatively, D is TRBD2 (5 bases). Deletions cut 5 bases from V and 0 bases from J, with 14 bases between. Germline V gene lookup returns CDR1 SSHAT and CDR2 FNYEAQ (reference sequence). The CDR3 totals 16 residues. The CDR3 is CASSRGSYLSYNEQFF. In nucleotides, the CDR3 is TGTGCCAGCAGCCGCGGGTCCTACCTCTCCTACAATGAGCAGTTCTTC.

V and J are TRBV20-1 and TRBJ1-2, with TRBD1 identical over 8 bases. This CDR3 is built from 15 residues. Germline values: CDR1 DFQATT, CDR2 SNEGSKA (reference sequence). With V trimmed by 0 bases and J by 4 bases, 7 bases remained unmatched. CDR3 bases: TGCAGTGCTAGAGATCTGGCAGGGGGCCGCTATGGCTACACCTTC. It translates to CSARDLAGGRYGYTF.

The rearrangement uses TRBV3-1 and TRBJ2-1; 10 nucleotides line up with TRBD2. CDR1 is LGHDT and CDR2 is YNNKEL in the germline V gene (reference sequence). The junction had 14 bases not matched to a gene; V was cut back by 4 bases and J by 5 bases. This CDR3 has 18 amino acids. The CDR3, as DNA: TGTGCCAGCAGCCCCCGGGGCCTTAGCGGGGGGAGAAACAATGAGCAGTTCTTC. This encodes CASSPRGLSGGRNNEQFF.

Ten or more counts support this clonotype. The chain has TRBV14 and TRBJ2-4, with D uncertain. Germline V gene sequence: CDR1 SGHDN, CDR2 FVKESK. The CDR3 is made up of 13 amino acids. Trimming took 0 bases from V and 0 from J, leaving 0 bases between them. The CDR3: CASSQEAKNIQYF. CDR3 sequence (DNA): TGTGCCAGCAGCCAAGAAGCCAAAAACATTCAGTACTTC.

This clonotype came up once. V and J are TRBV20-1 and TRBJ2-5, with TRBD2 as a possible D gene (7 bases). V dropped 4 bases and J dropped 5 bases, with 14 bases sitting between them. The CDR3 extends over 13 amino acids. Per germline, CDR1 DFQATT and CDR2 SNEGSKA (reference sequence). CDR3 in DNA: TGCAGTGCTACCCGGGGGGCAGGGGAGACCCAGTACTTC. Translating it yields CSATRGAGETQYF.

This clonotype has only a few counts. The chain combines TRBV7-2 with TRBJ2-5; D gene uncertain. CDR1 and CDR2 (germline): SGHTA, FQGNSA. This CDR3 contains 11 residues. V shed 1 base and J shed 11 bases, with 8 bases lying between them. CDR3 DNA: TGTGCCAGCAGCTTAGTCAAGGAGCAGTACTTC. Its translation is CASSLVKEQYF.

The chain links TRBV12-3 or TRBV12-4 to TRBJ1-2; D may be TRBD1 (6 bases). CDR3 size: 12 residues. Trimming cost V 4 bases and J 8 bases, with 11 bases left between them. The CDR3 loop reads CASSWGRGGYTF. The CDR3 region has the DNA TGTGCCAGCAGTTGGGGGCGGGGAGGCTACACCTTC.

The table lists this clonotype with a few counts. The CDR3 nucleotides are TGCAGTGCTAGAGATCGCCGGGTCCAAGAGACCCAGTACTTC. Its protein is CSARDRRVQETQYF. The rearrangement joins TRBV20-1 to TRBJ2-5, with D hard to call. Trimming pared 0 bases from V and 1 base from J, leaving 9 bases between. Per germline, CDR1 DFQATT and CDR2 SNEGSKA (reference sequence). CDR3 length: 14 residues.

This clonotype has a handful of counts. CDR3 sequence reads: CASSRSGPVGKLFF. The CDR3 region has the DNA TGCGCCAGCAGCAGATCAGGCCCAGTTGGAAAACTGTTTTTT. V and J are TRBV5-1 and TRBJ1-4; unclear D gene. Trimming removed 4 bases from V and 10 bases from J, with 17 bases in between. The germline V gene has CDR1 SGHRS and CDR2 YFSETQ. The length of the CDR3 is 14 residues.

The chain uses TRBV2 and TRBJ2-1, with 11 bases aligning to TRBD2. The J call could be wrong; TRBJ2-7 is a better fit for the DNA end. Germline CDR1 SNHLY, CDR2 FYNNEI. The CDR3 is 16 residues long. In nucleotides, the CDR3 is TGTGCCAGCAGCCATACTAGCGGGGGATCTTACAATGAGCAGTACTTC. This gives the protein CASSHTSGGSYNEQYF.

This sequence joins TRBV5-1 and TRBJ2-1; D gene uncertain. Trimming cost V 0 bases and J 7 bases, with 11 bases left between them. Germline V gene data show CDR1 as SGHRS and CDR2 as YFSETQ. This CDR3 comprises 14 residues. DNA of the CDR3: TGCGCCAGCAGCTTGGAAAGTTATCGAAATGAGCAGTTCTTC. This sequence encodes CASSLESYRNEQFF.

This clonotype was counted only a few times. This chain joins TRBV28 and TRBJ1-2; D possibly corresponds to TRBD1 (6 bases). Germline V gene lookup returns CDR1 MDHEN and CDR2 SYDVKM. V lost 8 bases and J lost 4, with 20 bases in between. The CDR3 covers 15 residues. The CDR3 DNA reads TGTGCCAGCCGCTTTTCCGGAACAGGGTTCTATGGCTACACCTTC. Translated: CASRFSGTGFYGYTF.

In this sample, this clonotype turned up a few times. The chain recombines TRBV29-1 with TRBJ1-4; 7 bases agree with TRBD1. The CDR3 has 13 residues. Germline V gene lookup returns CDR1 SQVTM and CDR2 ANQGSEA. Trimming cost V 7 bases and J 8 bases; bases outside gene matches: 10. For the CDR3, the DNA is TGCAGCGCCGAGACAGGGATAGGGGAAAAACTGTTTTTT. Its translation is CSAETGIGEKLFF.

This sequence joins TRBV20-1 and TRBJ2-1, with a weak D call TRBD2 (5 bases). Trimming pared 0 bases from V and 3 bases from J, leaving 12 bases between. This CDR3 spans 15 amino acids. Looked up from germline, CDR1 is DFQATT and CDR2 is SNEGSKA (reference sequence). In nucleotides, the CDR3 is TGCAGTGCTAGAGATATCAGGACTTTCTACAATGAGCAGTTCTTC. This sequence encodes CSARDIRTFYNEQFF.

This clonotype was counted between two and nine times. The genes are TRBV7-2 and TRBJ2-3; TRBD2 agrees at 7 bases. CDR1 SGHTA and CDR2 FQGNSA come from the germline V gene. V lost 5 bases, J lost 7 bases, and 6 bases stayed unmatched. This CDR3 has 13 amino acids. CDR3 protein: CASSRDGGYTQYF. The CDR3 DNA is TGTGCCAGCAGCCGGGACGGGGGGTATACGCAGTATTTT.

This clonotype was seen a few times. Given a much more abundant clone one base away, this may be a read error. This sequence joins TRBV7-2 and TRBJ2-7, with 11 bases aligning to TRBD2. Germline CDR1 SGHTA, CDR2 FQGNSA. The junction had 1 base not matched to a gene; V was cut back by 0 bases and J by 3 bases. The CDR3 has 15 residues. In DNA, the CDR3 is TGTGCCAGCAGCTTAGCGGGACTAGCGGTCTACGAGCAGTACTTC. Amino acids: CASSLAGLAVYEQYF. The complete variable domain, with remaining parts taken from reference TRBV7-2 and TRBJ2-7, reads GAGVSQSPSNKVTEKGKDVELRCDPISGHTALYWYRQSLGQGLEFLIYFQGNSAPDKSGLPSDRFSAERTGGSVSTLTIQRTQQEDSAVYLCASSLAGLAVYEQYFGPGTRLTVT.

The chain carries TRBV5-1 and TRBJ2-5, with D possibly being TRBD2 (5 bases). This CDR3 has 16 amino acids. The germline V and J ends were trimmed by 3 bases and 2 bases, with 17 bases remaining between them. Germline loops: CDR1 SGHRS, CDR2 YFSETQ. CDR3 protein: CASSSQPGLKQETQYF. The CDR3 bases are TGCGCCAGCAGCTCGCAACCTGGACTGAAACAAGAGACCCAGTACTTC.

This clonotype was found a few times. The chain employs TRBV11-3 and TRBJ2-1; 13 bases match TRBD2. V was clipped by 1 base and J by 8 bases; unmatched bases: 5. The germline V gene encodes CDR1 SGHNT and CDR2 YENEEA. The CDR3 runs 16 residues. The CDR3 loop is CASSLGLAGGSHEQFF. DNA of the CDR3: TGTGCCAGCAGCTTAGGACTAGCGGGAGGTAGCCATGAGCAGTTCTTC.